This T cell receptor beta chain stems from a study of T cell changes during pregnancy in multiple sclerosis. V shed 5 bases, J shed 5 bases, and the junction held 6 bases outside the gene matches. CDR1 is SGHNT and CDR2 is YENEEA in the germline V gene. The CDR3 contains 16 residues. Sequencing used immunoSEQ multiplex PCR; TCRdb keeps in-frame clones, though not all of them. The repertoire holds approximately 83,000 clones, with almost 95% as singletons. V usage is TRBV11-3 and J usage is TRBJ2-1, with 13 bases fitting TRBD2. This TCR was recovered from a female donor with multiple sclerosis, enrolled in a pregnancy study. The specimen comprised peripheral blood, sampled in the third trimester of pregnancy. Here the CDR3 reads CASSPGTSGKNNEQFF. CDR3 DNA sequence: TGTGCCAGCAGCCCAGGGACTAGCGGGAAAAACAATGAGCAGTTCTTC.